This T cell receptor beta chain came from a study of radiation and T cells in renal cell carcinoma. Study details: Nephrectomy followed 15 Gy stereotactic body radiation by 4 weeks.

Study-wide points: Baseline intratumoral clonotype presence is unknown without pretreatment biopsies.

Turning to this clone: Its target is unknown.

Time point noted: blood 2 weeks post-SBRT. Treatment specified: 15 Gy SBRT to primary tumor, nephrectomy 4 weeks later. After SBRT, blood was collected at 2 and 4 weeks, plus baseline. TCRdb keeps only in-frame clones here, not all; method: immunoSEQ multiplex PCR. The sample lists roughly 60,000 clones, roughly 72% occurring once. Germline V CDR1 and CDR2: SGHAT, FQDESV (reference sequence). V shed 2 bases and J shed 2 bases, with 12 bases lying between them. The CDR3 runs 15 residues. The input for sequencing was blood, taken from a patient whose treatment included radiotherapy and nephrectomy. This receptor was obtained from a man aged 55 to 69 with renal cell carcinoma. J is TRBJ1-1 and V is TRBV11-1; possibly TRBD1 for D (6 bases). CDR3 region: CASSLLTGSNTEAFF. CDR3 bases: TGTGCCAGCAGCTTATTGACAGGAAGCAACACTGAAGCTTTCTTT.